A selection of T cell receptor beta chains follows, all from one sample in a study of shared clonotypes between healthy human individuals. The method was immunoSEQ multiplex PCR; TCRdb's version includes in-frame clones alone and lacks a portion of them. The sample holds approximately 1.9 million clones, just over 90% seen once. The specimen was naive CD8+ T cells from PBMCs. Source of these receptors: a young man in good health. Some clones in this sample may be carry-over from other donors' samples. Both conserved end residues are trimmed from each CDR3. Each record gives: J gene, D gene, V gene, CDR3 protein. The D gene is left open where the match is weak.

J gene: TRBJ2-1; D gene: .; V gene: TRBV6-5; CDR3 protein: ASSSGNEQF
J gene: TRBJ2-1; D gene: .; V gene: TRBV29-1; CDR3 protein: SVESAGWDVVNEQF
J gene: TRBJ1-1; D gene: .; V gene: TRBV27; CDR3 protein: ASSWGSNTEAF
J gene: TRBJ2-3; D gene: .; V gene: TRBV11-2; CDR3 protein: ASSNRQWGMADTQY
J gene: TRBJ1-2; D gene: .; V gene: TRBV7-9; CDR3 protein: ASSHAERGNGYT
J gene: TRBJ2-2; D gene: TRBD2; V gene: TRBV19; CDR3 protein: ASSYSRLAGAGELF
J gene: TRBJ1-2; D gene: TRBD1; V gene: TRBV7-8; CDR3 protein: ASSDKPGTGLLFWVGYT
J gene: TRBJ2-1; D gene: .; V gene: TRBV29-1; CDR3 protein: SVLGMGKLTYNEQF
J gene: TRBJ2-1; D gene: .; V gene: TRBV28; CDR3 protein: ASSTIVFGYNEQF
J gene: TRBJ2-1; D gene: TRBD1; V gene: TRBV7-8; CDR3 protein: ASSQTGGGGSYNEQF
J gene: TRBJ2-5; D gene: TRBD2; V gene: TRBV7-3; CDR3 protein: ASSLTGTSGLETQY
J gene: TRBJ2-6; D gene: TRBD1; V gene: TRBV29-1; CDR3 protein: SVETGTGESGANVLT
J gene: TRBJ1-6; D gene: .; V gene: TRBV30; CDR3 protein: AWSVYLRGSYNSPLH
J gene: TRBJ1-1; D gene: TRBD1; V gene: TRBV5-5; CDR3 protein: ASSLRDSMNTEAF
J gene: TRBJ2-7; D gene: .; V gene: TRBV6-1; CDR3 protein: ASSDRFRGGYEQY
J gene: TRBJ1-1; D gene: .; V gene: TRBV6-6; CDR3 protein: ASSYAEGNTEAF
J gene: TRBJ2-7; D gene: TRBD2; V gene: TRBV13; CDR3 protein: ASSLGGASGGYEQY
J gene: TRBJ2-1; D gene: TRBD2; V gene: TRBV27; CDR3 protein: ASSFLGGADNEQF
J gene: TRBJ2-1; D gene: TRBD2; V gene: TRBV5-1; CDR3 protein: ASRALSGGSSDEQF
J gene: TRBJ2-7; D gene: .; V gene: TRBV27; CDR3 protein: ASSPGRSYEQY
J gene: TRBJ1-1; D gene: .; V gene: TRBV19; CDR3 protein: ASRTGRENTEAF
J gene: TRBJ2-1; D gene: .; V gene: TRBV7-9; CDR3 protein: ASSLSHNEQF
J gene: TRBJ1-2; D gene: .; V gene: TRBV29-1; CDR3 protein: SVNLIDYGYT
J gene: TRBJ1-2; D gene: .; V gene: TRBV19; CDR3 protein: ASGEYGYT
J gene: TRBJ2-7; D gene: .; V gene: TRBV2; CDR3 protein: ASSNTGPLPYEQY
J gene: TRBJ1-1; D gene: TRBD1; V gene: TRBV7-6; CDR3 protein: ASSLTSTGGKEAF
J gene: TRBJ2-5; D gene: TRBD2; V gene: TRBV14; CDR3 protein: ASSSLADTYQETQY
J gene: TRBJ2-3; D gene: TRBD2; V gene: TRBV9; CDR3 protein: ASSHGRGPDTLDTQY
J gene: TRBJ2-7; D gene: TRBD1; V gene: TRBV5-8; CDR3 protein: ASSWAGGNYEQY
J gene: TRBJ1-2; D gene: .; V gene: TRBV9; CDR3 protein: ASSRPTTELNGYT
J gene: TRBJ2-2; D gene: .; V gene: TRBV4-1; CDR3 protein: ASTLGPKTNTGELF
J gene: TRBJ2-5; D gene: .; V gene: TRBV30; CDR3 protein: AWSADSGRETQY
J gene: TRBJ2-7; D gene: .; V gene: TRBV28; CDR3 protein: ASSPRGEQY
J gene: TRBJ2-7; D gene: .; V gene: TRBV14; CDR3 protein: ASSQTRTNYEQY
J gene: TRBJ2-3; D gene: TRBD2; V gene: TRBV19; CDR3 protein: ASTATSGRFDTQY
J gene: TRBJ2-7; D gene: TRBD2; V gene: TRBV4-3; CDR3 protein: ASSQGTSGTAYEQY
J gene: TRBJ2-5; D gene: TRBD2; V gene: TRBV2; CDR3 protein: ASSSGTSSPIQETQY
J gene: TRBJ2-1; D gene: .; V gene: TRBV10-1; CDR3 protein: ASSIAYNEQF
J gene: TRBJ2-7; D gene: .; V gene: TRBV11-3; CDR3 protein: ASSLSP
J gene: TRBJ1-2; D gene: TRBD1; V gene: TRBV10-3; CDR3 protein: AISEGQGTSVYGYT
J gene: TRBJ1-5; D gene: .; V gene: TRBV19; CDR3 protein: ASRGVGNQPQH